The 2 T cell receptor beta chains given below trace back to one sample, sequenced in a study of T cell repertoires in cytomegalovirus infection. Their target antigens are unknown. From the reads, TCRdb called clonotypes with MiXCR, one entry per CDR3 protein. The sample lists 300,000 to 400,000 distinct CDR3 sequences; roughly 28% were seen once. The starting material was cultured PBMCs, obtained from culture after CMV antigen stimulation. The receptor source for this set is a human donor in good health (CMV status not recorded). Some clones in this sample may be carry-over from other donors' samples.

This clonotype occurred many times. The chain uses TRBV7-6 and TRBJ1-5; D is unclear. This CDR3 is 13 amino acids long. The V gene lost 5 bases and the J gene lost 7 bases, with 12 bases spanning the gap. The V gene's germline CDR1 is SGHVS and CDR2 FNYEAQ. The CDR3 region has the DNA TGTGCCAGCAGCCTCGGCACGGAACAGCCCCAGCATTTT. Translated, it gives CASSLGTEQPQHF.

This clonotype was detected a few times. The rearrangement links TRBV7-2 to TRBJ2-7; 10 bases align to TRBD1. The CDR3 length is 16 residues. Germline values: CDR1 SGHTA, CDR2 FQGNSA. Trimming took 6 bases from V and 2 from J; bases not matched to a gene: 10. CDR3 DNA: TGTGCCAGCAGTCCCCTCGGGGGGACAGGGGCCTACGAGCAGTACTTC. Residues: CASSPLGGTGAYEQYF.